Listed below are T cell receptor beta chains from one sample, sequenced in a study of cytomegalovirus exposure and HLA in healthy donors. Assay: immunoSEQ multiplex PCR; the TCRdb copy retains only in-frame clones and omits some. Here the sample spans some 69,000 clones, 94% being singletons. The source material was PBMCs. The receptors here all came from a man younger than 30 in good health and CMV-seropositive. Both conserved end residues are trimmed from each CDR3.

j_gene: TRBJ2-1
v_gene: TRBV27
CDR3aa: ASSLRGGYNEQF

j_gene: TRBJ2-2
v_gene: TRBV7-3
CDR3aa: ASSLSGPPLVGRPGELF

j_gene: TRBJ2-5
v_gene: TRBV2
CDR3aa: ASIPGLSLETQY

j_gene: TRBJ2-1
v_gene: TRBV27
CDR3aa: ASSLPSHNEQF

j_gene: TRBJ2-5
v_gene: TRBV6-1
CDR3aa: ASSSNYRGETQY

j_gene: TRBJ2-7
v_gene: TRBV5-4
CDR3aa: ASTIPGGNEQY

j_gene: TRBJ1-2
v_gene: TRBV5-1
CDR3aa: ASSLAGEGSYGYT

j_gene: TRBJ2-3
v_gene: TRBV19
CDR3aa: ASARPGTGWGKDTQY

j_gene: TRBJ2-3
v_gene: TRBV6-6
CDR3aa: ASRYSGDLTDTQY

j_gene: TRBJ2-7
v_gene: TRBV27
CDR3aa: ASSSPGTGFYEQY

j_gene: TRBJ2-1
v_gene: TRBV11-2
CDR3aa: ASSLAYNEQF

j_gene: TRBJ1-1
v_gene: TRBV9
CDR3aa: ASSVGGRGDDEAF

j_gene: TRBJ1-2
v_gene: TRBV7-2
CDR3aa: ASSLVAENYGYT

j_gene: TRBJ2-7
v_gene: TRBV27
CDR3aa: ASSIGQGGYEQY